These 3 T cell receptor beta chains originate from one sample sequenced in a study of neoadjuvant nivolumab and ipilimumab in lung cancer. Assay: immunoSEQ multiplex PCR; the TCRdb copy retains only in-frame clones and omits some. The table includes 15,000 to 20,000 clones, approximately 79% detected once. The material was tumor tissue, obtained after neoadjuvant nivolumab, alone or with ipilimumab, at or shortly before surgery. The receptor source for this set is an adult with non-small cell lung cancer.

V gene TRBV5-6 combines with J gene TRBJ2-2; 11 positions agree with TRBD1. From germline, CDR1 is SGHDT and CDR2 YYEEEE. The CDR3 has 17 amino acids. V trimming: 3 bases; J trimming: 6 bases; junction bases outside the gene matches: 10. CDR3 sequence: CASSSRSGQGGSGELFF. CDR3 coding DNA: TGTGCCAGCAGCTCACGATCGGGACAGGGGGGATCCGGGGAGCTGTTTTTT.

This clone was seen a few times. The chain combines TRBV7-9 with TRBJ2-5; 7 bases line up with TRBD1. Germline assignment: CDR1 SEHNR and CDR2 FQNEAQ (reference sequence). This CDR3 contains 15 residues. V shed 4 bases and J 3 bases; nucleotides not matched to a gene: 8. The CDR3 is CASSSDRDSEETQYF. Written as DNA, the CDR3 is TGTGCCAGCAGCTCCGACCGGGACAGCGAAGAGACCCAGTACTTC.

The CDR3 nucleotides read TGTGCCAGCAGCCCGGTGGGGGGCGCAGGCACCGGGGAGCTGTTTTTT. Its translation: CASSPVGGAGTGELFF. The rearrangement links TRBV5-5 to TRBJ2-2; D may match TRBD1 or TRBD2 (6 bases each). Germline lookup yields CDR1 SGHKS and CDR2 YYEKEE (reference sequence). The CDR3 covers 16 residues. Trimming cost V 4 bases and J 4 bases, with 17 bases left between them.